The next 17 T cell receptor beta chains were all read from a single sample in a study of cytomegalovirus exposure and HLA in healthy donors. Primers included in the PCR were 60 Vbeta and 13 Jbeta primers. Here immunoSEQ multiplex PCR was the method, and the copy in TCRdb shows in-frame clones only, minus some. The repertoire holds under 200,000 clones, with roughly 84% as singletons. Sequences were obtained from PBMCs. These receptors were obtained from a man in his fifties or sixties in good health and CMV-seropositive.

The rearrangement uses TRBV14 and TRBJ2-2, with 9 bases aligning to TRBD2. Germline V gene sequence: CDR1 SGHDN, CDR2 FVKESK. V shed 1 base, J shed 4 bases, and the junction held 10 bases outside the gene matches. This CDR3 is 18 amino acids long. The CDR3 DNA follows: TGTGCCAGCAGCCAAGGCCTAGCGGGGCGAAGGGGCACCGGGGAGCTGTTTTTT. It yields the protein CASSQGLAGRRGTGELFF. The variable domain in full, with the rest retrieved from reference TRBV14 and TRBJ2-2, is EAGVTQFPSHSVIEKGQTVTLRCDPISGHDNLYWYRRVMGKEIKFLLHFVKESKQDESGMPNNRFLAERTGGTYSTLKVQPAELEDSGVYFCASSQGLAGRRGTGELFFGEGSRLTVL.

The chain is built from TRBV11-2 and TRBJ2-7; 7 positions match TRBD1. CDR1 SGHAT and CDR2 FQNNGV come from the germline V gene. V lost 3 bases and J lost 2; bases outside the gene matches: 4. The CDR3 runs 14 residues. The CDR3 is CASSFSQGAYEQYF. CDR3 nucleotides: TGTGCCAGCAGCTTTTCCCAGGGGGCCTACGAGCAGTACTTC. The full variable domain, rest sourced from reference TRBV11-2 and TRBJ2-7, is EAGVAQSPRYKIIEKRQSVAFWCNPISGHATLYWYQQILGQGPKLLIQFQNNGVVDDSQLPKDRFSAERLKGVDSTLKIQPAKLEDSAVYLCASSFSQGAYEQYFGPGTRLTVT.

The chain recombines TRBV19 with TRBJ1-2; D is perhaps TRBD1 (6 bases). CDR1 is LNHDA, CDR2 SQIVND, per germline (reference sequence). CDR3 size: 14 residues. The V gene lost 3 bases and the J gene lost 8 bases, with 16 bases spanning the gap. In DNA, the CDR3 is TGTGCCAGTAGTATCTCCACAGGGACGGCAGGCTACACCTTC. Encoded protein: CASSISTGTAGYTF.

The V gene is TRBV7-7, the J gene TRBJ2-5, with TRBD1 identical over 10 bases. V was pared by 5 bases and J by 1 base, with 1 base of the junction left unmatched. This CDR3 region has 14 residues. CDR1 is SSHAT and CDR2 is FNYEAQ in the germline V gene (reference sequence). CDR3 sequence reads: CASSRTGGQETQYF. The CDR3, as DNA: TGTGCCAGCAGCCGGACAGGGGGCCAAGAGACCCAGTACTTC.

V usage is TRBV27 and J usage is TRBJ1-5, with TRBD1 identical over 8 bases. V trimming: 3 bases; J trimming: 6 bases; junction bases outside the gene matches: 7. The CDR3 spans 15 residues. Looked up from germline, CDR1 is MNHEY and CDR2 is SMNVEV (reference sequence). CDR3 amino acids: CASSLGQGAFQPQHF. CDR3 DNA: TGTGCCAGCAGTTTGGGGCAGGGGGCTTTTCAGCCCCAGCATTTT.

The CDR3: CASSWGGYGYTF. The CDR3 DNA follows: TGTGCCAGCAGTTGGGGGGGGTATGGCTACACCTTC. This chain uses TRBV28 with TRBJ1-2; perhaps TRBD1 as D (5 bases). The germline CDR1 and CDR2 sequences are MDHEN and SYDVKM. V lost 4 bases and J 5 bases, leaving 8 bases between the germline ends. There are 12 residues in the CDR3.

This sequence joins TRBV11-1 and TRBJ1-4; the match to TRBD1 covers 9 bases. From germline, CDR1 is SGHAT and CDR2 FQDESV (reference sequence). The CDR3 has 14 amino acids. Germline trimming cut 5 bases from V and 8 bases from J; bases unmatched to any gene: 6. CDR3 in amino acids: CASSGDRDGEKLFF. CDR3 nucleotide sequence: TGTGCCAGCAGCGGGGACAGGGACGGCGAAAAACTGTTTTTT.

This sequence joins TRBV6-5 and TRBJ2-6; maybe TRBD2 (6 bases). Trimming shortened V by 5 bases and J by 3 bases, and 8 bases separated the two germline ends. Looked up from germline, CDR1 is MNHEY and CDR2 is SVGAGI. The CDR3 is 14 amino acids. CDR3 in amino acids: CASSRRDGANVLTF. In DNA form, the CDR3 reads TGTGCCAGCAGTAGGAGGGATGGGGCCAACGTCCTGACTTTC.

As DNA, the CDR3 is TGCGCCAGCAGCCTCTCCAGCACAGATACGCAGTATTTT. This encodes CASSLSSTDTQYF. The chain combines TRBV4-1 with TRBJ2-3; D uncertain. The ends were cut back, 4 bases at V and 0 bases at J, with 5 bases in the middle. The germline gives CDR1 MGHRA, CDR2 YSYEKL. The length of the CDR3 is 13 residues.

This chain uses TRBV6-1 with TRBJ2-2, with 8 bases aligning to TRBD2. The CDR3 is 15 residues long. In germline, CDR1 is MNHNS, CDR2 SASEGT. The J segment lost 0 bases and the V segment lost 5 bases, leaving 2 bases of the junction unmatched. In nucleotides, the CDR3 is TGTGCCAGCAGTCCGGGACTAGCGAACACCGGGGAGCTGTTTTTT. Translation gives CASSPGLANTGELFF.

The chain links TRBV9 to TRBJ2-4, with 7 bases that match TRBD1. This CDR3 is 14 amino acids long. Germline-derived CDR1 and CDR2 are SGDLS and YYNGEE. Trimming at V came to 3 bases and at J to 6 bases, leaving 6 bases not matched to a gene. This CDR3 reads CASSARDSLNIQYF. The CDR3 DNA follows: TGTGCCAGCAGCGCCCGGGACAGCTTAAACATTCAGTACTTC.

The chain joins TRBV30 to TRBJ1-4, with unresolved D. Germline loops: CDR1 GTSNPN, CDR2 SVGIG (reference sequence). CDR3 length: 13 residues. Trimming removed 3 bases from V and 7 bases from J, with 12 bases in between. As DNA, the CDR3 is TGTGCCTGGAGCCAAGGCCGGGGTGAAAAACTGTTTTTT. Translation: CAWSQGRGEKLFF.

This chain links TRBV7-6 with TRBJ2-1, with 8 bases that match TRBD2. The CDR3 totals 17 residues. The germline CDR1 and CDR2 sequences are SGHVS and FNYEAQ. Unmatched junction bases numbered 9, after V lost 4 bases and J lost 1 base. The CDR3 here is CASSSLAGGFSYNEQFF. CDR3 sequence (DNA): TGTGCCAGCAGCTCGTTGGCGGGAGGCTTTTCCTACAATGAGCAGTTCTTC.

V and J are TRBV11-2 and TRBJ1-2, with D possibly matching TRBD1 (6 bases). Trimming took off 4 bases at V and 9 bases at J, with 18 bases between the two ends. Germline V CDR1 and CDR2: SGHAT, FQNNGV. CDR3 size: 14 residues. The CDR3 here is CASSSRGGGVSYTF. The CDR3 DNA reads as TGTGCCAGCAGCTCCAGAGGGGGGGGTGTGAGCTACACCTTC.

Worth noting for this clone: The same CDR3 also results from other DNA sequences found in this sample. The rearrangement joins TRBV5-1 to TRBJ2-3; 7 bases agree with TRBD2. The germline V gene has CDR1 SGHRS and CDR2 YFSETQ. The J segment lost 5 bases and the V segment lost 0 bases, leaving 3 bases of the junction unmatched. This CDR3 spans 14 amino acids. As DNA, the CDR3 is TGCGCCAGCAGCTTGGGCGGGAGAGGAGATACGCAGTATTTT. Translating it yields CASSLGGRGDTQYF. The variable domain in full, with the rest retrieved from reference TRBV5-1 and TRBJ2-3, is KAGVTQTPRYLIKTRGQQVTLSCSPISGHRSVSWYQQTPGQGLQFLFEYFSETQRNKGNFPGRFSGRQFSNSRSEMNVSTLELGDSALYLCASSLGGRGDTQYFGPGTRLTVL.

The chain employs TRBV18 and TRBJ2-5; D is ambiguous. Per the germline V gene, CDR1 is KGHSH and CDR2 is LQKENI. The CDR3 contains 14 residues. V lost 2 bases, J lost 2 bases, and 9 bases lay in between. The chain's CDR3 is CASSPTYTQETQYF. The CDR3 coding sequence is TGTGCCAGCTCACCAACGTATACACAAGAGACCCAGTACTTC. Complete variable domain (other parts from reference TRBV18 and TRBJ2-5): NAGVMQNPRHLVRRRGQEARLRCSPMKGHSHVYWYRQLPEEGLKFMVYLQKENIIDESGMPKERFSAEFPKEGPSILRIQQVVRGDSAAYFCASSPTYTQETQYFGPGTRLLVL.

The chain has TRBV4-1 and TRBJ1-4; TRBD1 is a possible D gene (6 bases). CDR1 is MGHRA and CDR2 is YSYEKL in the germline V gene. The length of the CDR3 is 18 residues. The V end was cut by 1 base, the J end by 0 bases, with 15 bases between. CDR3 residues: CASSQGGQAGATNEKLFF. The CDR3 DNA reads TGCGCCAGCAGCCAAGGGGGGCAGGCCGGGGCAACTAATGAAAAACTGTTTTTT.